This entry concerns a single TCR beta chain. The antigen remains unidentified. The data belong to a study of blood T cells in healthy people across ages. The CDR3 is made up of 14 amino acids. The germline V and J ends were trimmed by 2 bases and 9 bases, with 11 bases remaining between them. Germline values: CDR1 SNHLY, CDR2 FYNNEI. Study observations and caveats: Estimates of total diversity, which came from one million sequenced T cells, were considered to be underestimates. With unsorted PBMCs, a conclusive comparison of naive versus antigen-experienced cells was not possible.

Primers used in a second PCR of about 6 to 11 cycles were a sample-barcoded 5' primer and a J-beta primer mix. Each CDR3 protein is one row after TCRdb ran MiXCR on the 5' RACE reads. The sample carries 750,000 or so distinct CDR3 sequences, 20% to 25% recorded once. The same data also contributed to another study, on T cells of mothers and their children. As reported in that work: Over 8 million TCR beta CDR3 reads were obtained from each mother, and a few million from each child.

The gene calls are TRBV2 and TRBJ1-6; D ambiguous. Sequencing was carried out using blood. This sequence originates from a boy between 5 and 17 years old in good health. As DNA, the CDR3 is TGTGCCAGCAGTGAAAGTCCTGTTGGTTCACCCCTCCACTTT. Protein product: CASSESPVGSPLHF.